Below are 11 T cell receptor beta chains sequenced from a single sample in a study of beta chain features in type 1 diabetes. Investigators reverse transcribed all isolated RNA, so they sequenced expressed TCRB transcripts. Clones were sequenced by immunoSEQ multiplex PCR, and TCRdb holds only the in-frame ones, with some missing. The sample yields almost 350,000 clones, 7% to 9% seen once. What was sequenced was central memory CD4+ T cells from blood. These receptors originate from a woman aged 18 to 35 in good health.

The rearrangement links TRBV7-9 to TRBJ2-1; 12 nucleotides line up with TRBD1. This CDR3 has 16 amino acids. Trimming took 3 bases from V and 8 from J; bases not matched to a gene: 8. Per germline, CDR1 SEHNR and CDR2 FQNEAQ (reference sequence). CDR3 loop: CASSFRGQGASYEQFF. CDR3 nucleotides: TGTGCCAGCAGCTTTAGGGGACAGGGGGCTAGTTATGAGCAGTTCTTC.

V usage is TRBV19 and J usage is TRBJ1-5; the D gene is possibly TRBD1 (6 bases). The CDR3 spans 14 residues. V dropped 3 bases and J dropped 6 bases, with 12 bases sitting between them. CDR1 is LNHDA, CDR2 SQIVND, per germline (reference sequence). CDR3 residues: CASSIGTGSQPQHF. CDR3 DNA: TGTGCCAGTAGTATTGGCACAGGGAGTCAGCCCCAGCATTTT.

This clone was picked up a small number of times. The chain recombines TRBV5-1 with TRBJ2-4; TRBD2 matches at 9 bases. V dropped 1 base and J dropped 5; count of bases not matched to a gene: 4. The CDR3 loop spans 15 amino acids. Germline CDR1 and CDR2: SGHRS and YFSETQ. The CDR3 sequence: CASSLLGGRENIQYF. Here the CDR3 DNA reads TGCGCCAGCAGCTTGCTCGGCGGGAGGGAAAACATTCAGTACTTC.

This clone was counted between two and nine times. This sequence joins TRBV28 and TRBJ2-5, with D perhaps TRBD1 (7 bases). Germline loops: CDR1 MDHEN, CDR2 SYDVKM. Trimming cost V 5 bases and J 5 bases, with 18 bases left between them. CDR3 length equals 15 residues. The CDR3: CASSNAGGGEETQYF. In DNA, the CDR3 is TGTGCCAGCAGTAATGCAGGGGGAGGAGAGGAGACCCAGTACTTC.

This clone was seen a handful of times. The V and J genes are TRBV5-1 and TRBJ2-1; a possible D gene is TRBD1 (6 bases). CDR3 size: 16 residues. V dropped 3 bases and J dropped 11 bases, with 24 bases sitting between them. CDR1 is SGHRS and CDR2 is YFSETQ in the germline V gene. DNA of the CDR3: TGCGCCAGCAGCTCCTATGGGGGCCCGGACGATAATAAGCAGTTCTTC. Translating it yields CASSSYGGPDDNKQFF.

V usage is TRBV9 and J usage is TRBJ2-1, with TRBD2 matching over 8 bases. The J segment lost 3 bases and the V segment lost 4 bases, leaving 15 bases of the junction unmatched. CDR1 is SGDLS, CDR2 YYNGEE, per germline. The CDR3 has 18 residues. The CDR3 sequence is CASSPRTPGLASYNEQFF. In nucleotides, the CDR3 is TGTGCCAGCAGCCCCCGAACCCCCGGACTAGCAAGCTACAATGAGCAGTTCTTC.

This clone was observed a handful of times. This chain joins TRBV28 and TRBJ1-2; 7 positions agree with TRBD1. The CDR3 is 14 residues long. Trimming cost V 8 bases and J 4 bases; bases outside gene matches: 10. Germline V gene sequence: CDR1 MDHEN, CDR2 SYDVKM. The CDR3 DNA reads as TGTGCCAGCGCTTCGACAGGGCGGGGCTATGGCTACACCTTC. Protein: CASASTGRGYGYTF.

For the CDR3, the DNA is TGTGCCAGCAGCGTGACTGGAAATAGCAATCAGCCCCAGCATTTT. Translation gives CASSVTGNSNQPQHF. This chain uses TRBV9 with TRBJ1-5, with unresolved D. The CDR3 length is 15 residues. V dropped 2 bases and J dropped 0 bases, with 9 bases sitting between them. CDR1 is SGDLS, CDR2 YYNGEE, per germline.

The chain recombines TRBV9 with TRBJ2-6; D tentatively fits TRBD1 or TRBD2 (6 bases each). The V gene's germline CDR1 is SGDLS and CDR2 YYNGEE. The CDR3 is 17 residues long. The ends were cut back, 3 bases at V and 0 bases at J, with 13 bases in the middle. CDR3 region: CASSERGGGSGANVLTF. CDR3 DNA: TGTGCCAGCAGCGAGAGAGGGGGAGGCTCTGGGGCCAACGTCCTGACTTTC.

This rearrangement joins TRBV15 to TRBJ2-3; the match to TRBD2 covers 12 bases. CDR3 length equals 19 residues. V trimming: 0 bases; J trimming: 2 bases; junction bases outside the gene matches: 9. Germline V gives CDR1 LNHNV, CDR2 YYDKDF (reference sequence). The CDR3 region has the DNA TGTGCCACCAGCAGAGATTCCCCGACTAGCGGGAGAAACACAGATACGCAGTATTTT. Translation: CATSRDSPTSGRNTDTQYF.

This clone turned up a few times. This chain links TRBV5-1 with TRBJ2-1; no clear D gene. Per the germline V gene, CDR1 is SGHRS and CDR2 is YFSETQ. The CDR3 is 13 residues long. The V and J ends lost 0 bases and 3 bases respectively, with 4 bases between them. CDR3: CASSLDGYNEQFF. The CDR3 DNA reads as TGCGCCAGCAGCTTGGATGGCTACAATGAGCAGTTCTTC.